Below, 31 T cell receptor beta chains from the same sample are listed, as sequenced in a study of Graves' ophthalmopathy and Graves' hyperthyroidism. The authors amplified TCR beta CDR3 regions, and they did so from RNA transcripts for repertoire sequencing. HTBI primers served in a first-round RT-PCR, which a second-round multiplex PCR followed. Via MiXCR, TCRdb re-called the multiplex PCR reads, giving one row per CDR3 protein. The table records around 400,000 distinct CDR3 sequences, 21% of them present only once. Material: peripheral blood. These receptors all come from a woman aged 18 to 35 with stable Graves' hyperthyroidism.

CDR3 DNA: TGTGCCAGCAGCCCCCATCCGGGGACCGGGGAGCTGTTTTTT. Translating it yields CASSPHPGTGELFF. The chain is built from TRBV4-2 and TRBJ2-2; possibly TRBD2 for D (5 bases). Trimming stripped 4 bases from V and 5 bases from J, with 11 bases between. Germline V lookup: CDR1 LGHNA, CDR2 YNFKEQ. The CDR3 length is 14 residues.

To note about this clonotype: One end of the junction is discordant with germline, which a read error may explain. The chain has TRBV11-2 and TRBJ2-7; no clear D. This CDR3 region has 14 residues. In germline, CDR1 is SGHAT, CDR2 FQNNGV. As DNA, the CDR3 is TGTGTCAGCAGCTTAGCCAGCAGCTCCTACGAGCAGTACTTC. Translated, it gives CVSSLASSSYEQYF. The variable domain in full, with the rest retrieved from reference TRBV11-2 and TRBJ2-7, is EAGVAQSPRYKIIEKRQSVAFWCNPISGHATLYWYQQILGQGPKLLIQFQNNGVVDDSQLPKDRFSAERLKGVDSTLKIQPAKLEDSAVYLCVSSLASSSYEQYFGPGTRLTVT.

In its sample, this clonotype was seen many times. This sequence joins TRBV6-1 and TRBJ2-7; 9 bases line up with TRBD2. Trimming at V came to 5 bases and at J to 5 bases, leaving 10 bases not matched to a gene. The length of the CDR3 is 15 residues. Germline V lookup: CDR1 MNHNS, CDR2 SASEGT. The CDR3 here is CASSTPGTSFDEQYF. The DNA of the CDR3 is TGTGCCAGCAGTACCCCCGGGACTAGCTTCGACGAGCAGTACTTC.

The chain carries TRBV4-2 and TRBJ2-2, with D unclear. CDR3 length: 12 amino acids. The V gene lost 5 bases and the J gene lost 5 bases, with 6 bases spanning the gap. Germline lookup yields CDR1 LGHNA and CDR2 YNFKEQ. The CDR3 DNA reads as TGTGCCAGCAGCGGGGAAACCGGGGAGCTGTTTTTT. Translation: CASSGETGELFF.

This clonotype was counted many times. The chain carries TRBV20-1 and TRBJ2-7, with D tentatively TRBD2 (6 bases). From germline, CDR1 is DFQATT and CDR2 SNEGSKA (reference sequence). The CDR3 consists of 11 residues. Between the trimmed V and J ends, which lost 4 bases and 5 bases, there was a span of 9 bases. The DNA for the CDR3 is TGCAGTGCTACGGACTACAACGAGCAGTACTTC. It encodes CSATDYNEQYF.

Regarding this clonotype: This could be a read error, since a much larger clone is one nucleotide away. This chain links TRBV4-2 with TRBJ2-7; TRBD2 is a possible D gene (6 bases). The CDR3 sequence is 15 residues long. Germline V gene sequence: CDR1 LGHNA, CDR2 YNFKEQ. DNA for the CDR3: TGTGCCAGCAGCCAAGGGGTCGGGAGTAGCTACGAGCATTACTTC. This encodes CASSQGVGSSYEHYF.

This clonotype was observed many times. The genes are TRBV28 and TRBJ2-7; TRBD1 agrees at 11 bases. The junction had 3 bases not matched to a gene; V was cut back by 10 bases and J by 4 bases. This CDR3 comprises 12 residues. Germline V lookup: CDR1 MDHEN, CDR2 SYDVKM. The CDR3 coding sequence is TGTGCCACCGGACAGGGGGCTTACGAGCAGTACTTC. It yields the protein CATGQGAYEQYF.

In its sample, this clonotype was seen many times. The chain couples TRBV6-2 or TRBV6-3 to TRBJ2-5; TRBD1 might be the D (6 bases). Trimming shortened V by 7 bases and J by 6 bases, and 9 bases separated the two germline ends. The germline CDR1 and CDR2 sequences are MNHEY and SVGEGT. The CDR3 is 11 amino acids. Here the CDR3 reads CASTDRQTQYF. The CDR3, as DNA: TGTGCCAGCACGGACAGACAGACCCAGTACTTC.

As for this clonotype: Being one base from a much bigger clone, this may be a read error. CDR3 bases: TGCAGTGCTAGAACCACCCTACTAGTTCAAGAGACCCAGTACTTC. Translating it yields CSARTTLLVQETQYF. This chain connects TRBV20-1 to TRBJ2-5; D perhaps matches TRBD2 (5 bases). This CDR3 has 15 amino acids. Trimming shortened V by 2 bases and J by 2 bases, and 15 bases separated the two germline ends. Per the germline V gene, CDR1 is DFQATT and CDR2 is SNEGSKA (reference sequence).

The sample holds many counts of this clonotype. The chain has TRBV19 and TRBJ1-5; the D is unclear. The germline V gene has CDR1 LNHDA and CDR2 SQIVND (reference sequence). The CDR3 spans 12 residues. Between the trimmed V and J ends, which lost 3 bases and 7 bases, there was a span of 7 bases. The CDR3 sequence: CASSIGEQPQHF. The CDR3 DNA is TGTGCCAGTAGTATCGGAGAGCAGCCCCAGCATTTT. Filled out from reference TRBV19 and TRBJ1-5, the complete variable domain reads DGGITQSPKYLFRKEGQNVTLSCEQNLNHDAMYWYRQDPGQGLRLIYYSQIVNDFQKGDIAEGYSVSREKKESFPLTVTSAQKNPTAFYLCASSIGEQPQHFGDGTRLSIL.

The table lists this clonotype with many counts. The chain joins TRBV20-1 to TRBJ1-1, with no clear D. The CDR3 sequence is 13 residues long. Germline V gene lookup returns CDR1 DFQATT and CDR2 SNEGSKA (reference sequence). V dropped 0 bases and J dropped 1 base, with 6 bases sitting between them. In DNA form, the CDR3 reads TGCAGTGCTAGAGATCCTTGGAACACTGAAGCTTTCTTT. Translating gives CSARDPWNTEAFF.

The rearrangement links TRBV30 to TRBJ1-1, with D hard to call. The V end was cut by 0 bases, the J end by 6 bases, with 14 bases between. Germline V lookup: CDR1 GTSNPN, CDR2 SVGIG (reference sequence). The CDR3 is 14 residues long. The CDR3 nucleotides are TGTGCCTGGAGTGTACTAGTAAGCGGCCCTGAAGCTTTCTTT. Encoded protein: CAWSVLVSGPEAFF.

This clonotype was recorded at least ten times. The chain employs TRBV5-1 and TRBJ1-6; 7 bases agree with TRBD1. CDR3 size: 15 residues. V was clipped by 2 bases and J by 8 bases; unmatched bases: 7. Germline V gene data show CDR1 as SGHRS and CDR2 as YFSETQ. The CDR3, as DNA: TGCGCCAGCAGCTTACAGGGGCCCTACGATTCACCCCTCCACTTT. This encodes CASSLQGPYDSPLHF.

In its sample, this clonotype was seen many times. J is TRBJ2-4 and V is TRBV19; 9 bases are shared with TRBD1. The V segment lost 6 bases and the J segment 6 bases; nucleotides outside the gene matches: 9. The germline V gene has CDR1 LNHDA and CDR2 SQIVND (reference sequence). This CDR3 is built from 15 residues. The DNA of the CDR3 is TGTGCCAGTAGCATTACAGGGGGCGCCGGAAACATTCAGTACTTC. Encoded protein: CASSITGGAGNIQYF.

There are many counts of this clonotype. This chain uses TRBV6-2 or TRBV6-3 with TRBJ2-5, with unresolved D. Germline loops: CDR1 MNHEY, CDR2 SVGEGT. The CDR3 runs 15 residues. Trimming cost V 4 bases and J 2 bases, with 14 bases left between them. The CDR3, as DNA: TGTGCCAGCAGTTCCCGTTGGAGTGGGCAAGAGACCCAGTACTTC. Amino acid sequence: CASSSRWSGQETQYF.

This clonotype has a count of ten or more. The chain has TRBV11-2 and TRBJ2-5; 8 bases fit TRBD2. CDR1 and CDR2 (germline): SGHAT, FQNNGV. The CDR3 length is 15 residues. The J segment lost 5 bases and the V segment lost 5 bases, leaving 10 bases of the junction unmatched. The CDR3 DNA reads as TGTGCCAGCAGCCCCCATGGCGGGAGGAAGGAGACCCAGTACTTC. This encodes CASSPHGGRKETQYF.

This clonotype was counted at least ten times. Just one base apart from a much larger clone, this may be a read error. V usage is TRBV6-1 and J usage is TRBJ2-7; TRBD2 matches 8 bases. This CDR3 spans 14 amino acids. Germline-derived CDR1 and CDR2 are MNHNS and SASEGT. In DNA, the CDR3 is TGTGCCTGCAGCCCCCCTACTAGCGGATACGAGCAGTACTTC. Amino acid sequence: CACSPPTSGYEQYF.

This clonotype was recorded many times. This chain connects TRBV20-1 to TRBJ2-7; TRBD2 agrees at 9 bases. The CDR3 runs to 17 residues. V shed 1 base and J 1 base; nucleotides not matched to a gene: 11. CDR1 is DFQATT and CDR2 is SNEGSKA in the germline V gene (reference sequence). The CDR3 protein is CSARAPLAGAKSYEQYF. DNA of the CDR3: TGCAGTGCTAGAGCCCCACTAGCGGGTGCTAAATCCTACGAGCAGTACTTC.

This clonotype has at least ten counts. The V and J genes are TRBV27 and TRBJ1-1; perhaps TRBD1 as D (6 bases). This CDR3 has 13 residues. Germline V gives CDR1 MNHEY, CDR2 SMNVEV (reference sequence). The germline V and J ends were trimmed by 3 bases and 11 bases, with 16 bases remaining between them. CDR3 in DNA: TGTGCCAGCAGTTTCCACTTAACAGGGAACGCTTTCTTT. It encodes CASSFHLTGNAFF.

This clonotype occurred many times. The genes are TRBV5-6 and TRBJ1-1, with 8 bases lining up with TRBD1. The CDR3 consists of 14 residues. Germline assignment: CDR1 SGHDT and CDR2 YYEEEE. J was trimmed by 1 base and V by 4 bases; bases with no gene match: 3. The CDR3 is CASSPQGENTEAFF. The CDR3 DNA reads as TGTGCCAGCAGCCCACAGGGGGAGAACACTGAAGCTTTCTTT.

This clonotype showed up many times. The chain links TRBV30 to TRBJ1-1; D gene ambiguous. V lost 0 bases, J lost 5 bases, and 13 bases lay in between. This CDR3 comprises 14 residues. Germline assignment: CDR1 GTSNPN and CDR2 SVGIG (reference sequence). The CDR3 sequence is CAWSVTSLGTEAFF. In DNA form, the CDR3 reads TGTGCCTGGAGTGTTACATCCCTGGGTACTGAAGCTTTCTTT.

This clonotype was seen many times. The chain employs TRBV5-1 and TRBJ2-4; 8 nucleotides agree with TRBD1. CDR1 and CDR2 from the germline V gene are SGHRS and YFSETQ. J was trimmed by 10 bases and V by 0 bases; bases with no gene match: 3. The CDR3 loop spans 13 amino acids. CDR3 coding DNA: TGCGCCAGCAGCTTGGACAGGGGGTGGATTCAGTACTTC. Residues: CASSLDRGWIQYF.

The CDR3 spells CASSWGDLRRVEQYF. Here the CDR3 DNA reads TGTGCCAGCAGCTGGGGGGACTTGCGACGGGTCGAGCAGTACTTC. The chain uses TRBV11-2 and TRBJ2-7; a possible D gene is TRBD2 (6 bases). The CDR3 is made up of 15 amino acids. V lost 4 bases, J lost 6 bases, and 19 bases lay in between. In germline, CDR1 is SGHAT, CDR2 FQNNGV.

This clonotype occurred many times. The junction and the germline gene differ at one end; a read error may be behind it. The V call is TRBV20-1, the J call TRBJ2-4; a weak D match, TRBD1 (6 bases). Germline loops: CDR1 DFQATT, CDR2 SNEGSKA (reference sequence). CDR3 length: 14 amino acids. CDR3 sequence: CSARTTQGNNIKYF. CDR3 coding DNA: TGCAGTGCTAGGACTACTCAGGGGAACAACATTAAGTACTTC.

This clonotype was observed many times. V is TRBV4-3 and J is TRBJ1-1, with D maybe TRBD1 (5 bases). The V gene's germline CDR1 is LGHNA and CDR2 YSLEER. The V and J ends lost 1 base and 4 bases respectively, with 10 bases between them. There are 14 residues in the CDR3. The CDR3 nucleotides read TGCGCCAGCAGCCAAGTCGGGGGGGGCACTGAAGCTTTCTTT. It codes for CASSQVGGGTEAFF.

This clonotype was found many times. This chain's CDR3 is CASSYPQDVLKPQHF. The CDR3 DNA reads TGTGCCAGCAGTTACCCCCAGGACGTCTTGAAGCCCCAGCATTTT. The chain uses TRBV6-2 or TRBV6-3 and TRBJ1-5, with unresolved D. From germline, CDR1 is MNHEY and CDR2 SVGEGT. This CDR3 region has 15 residues. Trimming shortened V by 2 bases and J by 8 bases, and 16 bases separated the two germline ends.

The chain recombines TRBV30 with TRBJ2-5; D is perhaps TRBD1 (5 bases). Deletions cut 1 base from V and 2 bases from J, with 11 bases between. This CDR3 comprises 14 residues. Germline V gene lookup returns CDR1 GTSNPN and CDR2 SVGIG (reference sequence). As DNA, the CDR3 is TGTGCCTGGAGTGGATTGGGGCGACAAGAGACCCAGTACTTC. Amino acid sequence: CAWSGLGRQETQYF.

This clonotype was counted ten times or more. The chain recombines TRBV5-1 with TRBJ1-2; tentatively, D is TRBD1 (5 bases). The CDR3 sequence is 16 residues long. V was clipped by 1 base and J by 2 bases, with 15 bases between them. CDR1 and CDR2 (germline): SGHRS, YFSETQ. CDR3 coding DNA: TGCGCCAGCAGCTTGCTGGGGGGTAGGCTGAACTATGGCTACACCTTC. Its protein product is CASSLLGGRLNYGYTF. The complete variable domain, with remaining parts taken from reference TRBV5-1 and TRBJ1-2, reads KAGVTQTPRYLIKTRGQQVTLSCSPISGHRSVSWYQQTPGQGLQFLFEYFSETQRNKGNFPGRFSGRQFSNSRSEMNVSTLELGDSALYLCASSLLGGRLNYGYTFGSGTRLTVV.

This clonotype was observed many times. This chain links TRBV6-5 with TRBJ1-1; possibly TRBD1 for D (5 bases). Germline V CDR1 and CDR2: MNHEY, SVGAGI. The CDR3 runs 15 residues. V lost 0 bases and J lost 5, with 13 bases in between. CDR3 amino acids: CASSYSKRGGTEAFF. Written as DNA, the CDR3 is TGTGCCAGCAGTTACTCGAAAAGGGGCGGAACTGAAGCTTTCTTT.

Turning to this clonotype: One base away lies a much larger clone, so this may be a sequencing read error. This is likely a read error, given that the CDR3 carries no conserved phenylalanine or tryptophan at its end. V and J are TRBV18 and TRBJ2-7; D perhaps matches TRBD2 (5 bases). Trimming cost V 6 bases and J 0 bases, with 12 bases left between them. The V gene's germline CDR1 is KGHSH and CDR2 LQKENI. This CDR3 comprises 14 residues. The CDR3 sequence: CASSMRVSSYEQYS. CDR3 DNA: TGTGCCAGCTCCATGCGGGTGAGCTCCTACGAGCAGTACTCC.

At least ten counts were recorded for this clonotype. The V gene is TRBV6-4, the J gene TRBJ2-5, with D unresolved. This CDR3 region has 11 residues. Trimming took off 6 bases at V and 0 bases at J, with 2 bases between the two ends. The germline CDR1 and CDR2 sequences are MRHNA and SNTAGT. The CDR3 coding sequence is TGTGCCAGCAGAGACCAAGAGACCCAGTACTTC. Residues: CASRDQETQYF.